This T cell receptor (beta chain) was profiled in a study of blood T cells in healthy people across ages. The sample, 7.5 to 10 milliliters of peripheral blood, was drawn from each donor. The authors ran a second PCR of about 7 to 11 cycles using a sample-barcoded 5' primer and a J-beta primer mix. MiXCR was run by TCRdb on the 5' RACE reads, yielding one entry per CDR3 protein. The sample lists hundreds of thousands of distinct CDR3 sequences; around 40% were seen once. Germline loops: CDR1 LGHNT, CDR2 FRNRAP. The CDR3 sequence is 11 residues long. V lost 1 base, J lost 14 bases, and 2 bases stayed unmatched.

The sample taken for sequencing was blood. The sequence came from a woman between 55 and 75 years old in good health. The chain links TRBV12-5 to TRBJ2-1; 7 bases fit TRBD2. The DNA for the CDR3 is TGTGCTAGTGGTTTGGGACTAGCTGAGTTCTTC. Its protein is CASGLGLAEFF. The full variable domain, with the rest looked up from reference TRBV12-5 and TRBJ2-1, is DARVTQTPRHKVTEMGQEVTMRCQPILGHNTVFWYRQTMMQGLELLAYFRNRAPLDDSGMPKDRFSAEMPDATLATLKIQPSEPRDSAVYFCASGLGLAEFFGPGTRLTVL.